These 32 T cell receptor beta chains were sequenced from one sample in a study of T cell responses to AZD1222 COVID-19 vaccine. Using immunoSEQ multiplex PCR, the repertoire was profiled, and TCRdb retains in-frame clones only, with some absent. The repertoire has some 130,000 clones, more than 90% of them found once; the top ten carry less than 2%. Sequenced here: peripheral blood, sampled 28 days after the second AZD1222 dose. The receptors derive from an adult who received the AZD1222 COVID-19 vaccine.

The V and J genes are TRBV11-3 and TRBJ1-1; possibly TRBD1 for D (5 bases). There are 14 residues in the CDR3. From germline, CDR1 is SGHNT and CDR2 YENEEA. With 0 bases removed from V and 8 bases from J, the gap between germline ends came to 13 bases. CDR3 DNA sequence: TGTGCCAGCAGCTTAGATCAGGGAAACAGAGAAGCTTTCTTT. This codes for CASSLDQGNREAFF.

The J gene is TRBJ2-2, the V gene TRBV6-2 or TRBV6-3; 11 bases agree with TRBD2. V was clipped by 6 bases and J by 6 bases; unmatched bases: 6. CDR3 length: 15 residues. Germline loops: CDR1 MNHEY, CDR2 SVGEGT. The CDR3 DNA is TGTGCCAGCAGCCTACTAGCGGGAGATCCCGGGGAGCTGTTTTTT. The encoded protein is CASSLLAGDPGELFF.

J is TRBJ1-4 and V is TRBV7-9; D not resolved. Germline values: CDR1 SEHNR, CDR2 FQNEAQ (reference sequence). This CDR3 has 15 amino acids. Trimming took 2 bases from V and 8 from J, leaving 15 bases between them. Written as DNA, the CDR3 is TGTGCCAGCAGCTTAAGTACCGGGTTGAAGGAAAAACTGTTTTTT. Amino acids: CASSLSTGLKEKLFF.

The rearrangement joins TRBV7-8 to TRBJ1-1; D gene uncertain. This CDR3 has 13 amino acids. Germline V gives CDR1 SGHVS, CDR2 FQNEAQ. V shed 2 bases and J shed 3 bases, with 7 bases lying between them. CDR3: CASSLPTDTEAFF. The CDR3 nucleotides read TGTGCCAGCAGCTTACCCACGGACACTGAAGCTTTCTTT.

The chain couples TRBV6-2 or TRBV6-3 to TRBJ2-3; 14 nucleotides agree with TRBD2. Germline V gene lookup returns CDR1 MNHEY and CDR2 SVGEGT. This CDR3 region has 15 residues. Germline trimming cut 2 bases from V and 8 bases from J; bases unmatched to any gene: 3. The CDR3 region is CASSYPGTSGSTQYF. The CDR3 coding sequence is TGTGCCAGCAGTTACCCCGGGACTAGCGGGAGTACGCAGTATTTT.

The chain has TRBV7-6 and TRBJ2-2; the D gene is possibly TRBD1 (6 bases). Germline V lookup: CDR1 SGHVS, CDR2 FNYEAQ. This CDR3 region has 12 residues. The germline V and J ends were trimmed by 4 bases and 6 bases, with 6 bases remaining between them. The CDR3 loop is CASSYRAGELFF. In nucleotides, the CDR3 is TGTGCCAGCAGCTACAGGGCCGGGGAGCTGTTTTTT.

This chain joins TRBV19 and TRBJ1-1, with 7 bases aligning to TRBD1. With 3 bases clipped from V and 9 bases from J, the junction kept 7 bases outside the gene matches. The CDR3 spans 13 residues. CDR1 is LNHDA and CDR2 is SQIVND in the germline V gene (reference sequence). The CDR3 nucleotides are TGTGCCAGTAGTATCCAGGGGGTCGATAAAGCTTTCTTT. Protein: CASSIQGVDKAFF.

The chain uses TRBV9 and TRBJ1-4; D may be TRBD1 (5 bases). Germline-derived CDR1 and CDR2 are SGDLS and YYNGEE. The CDR3 has 15 residues. Trimming removed 0 bases at V and 8 bases at J, with 14 bases between. DNA of the CDR3: TGTGCCAGCAGCGTAGGGCCAGCCTGGGGGGAAAAACTGTTTTTT. The encoded protein is CASSVGPAWGEKLFF.

The chain has TRBV7-2 and TRBJ1-1, with TRBD1 matching over 9 bases. The CDR3 contains 15 residues. V dropped 1 base and J dropped 4; count of bases not matched to a gene: 4. The germline V gene has CDR1 SGHTA and CDR2 FQGNSA. As DNA, the CDR3 is TGTGCCAGCAGCTTAGTGGGACAGGGAATCACTGAAGCTTTCTTT. Translation gives CASSLVGQGITEAFF.

The chain couples TRBV19 to TRBJ1-1; D ambiguous. The CDR3 runs to 15 residues. Deletions cut 5 bases from V and 0 bases from J, with 13 bases between. In germline, CDR1 is LNHDA, CDR2 SQIVND (reference sequence). Written as DNA, the CDR3 is TGTGCCAGTAGTCTCTCAGGACGGATGAACACTGAAGCTTTCTTT. Encoded protein: CASSLSGRMNTEAFF.

This chain joins TRBV7-8 and TRBJ2-1; D is possibly TRBD2 (5 bases). V was shortened by 6 bases and J by 4 bases, with 19 bases between the two germline ends. Germline assignment: CDR1 SGHVS and CDR2 FQNEAQ. The CDR3 contains 16 residues. The CDR3 sequence is CASRLKRASLYNEQFF. CDR3 bases: TGTGCCAGCAGATTAAAAAGGGCTAGCCTATACAATGAGCAGTTCTTC.

This chain uses TRBV6-5 with TRBJ1-1; a possible D gene is TRBD1 (5 bases). Trimming removed 0 bases at V and 0 bases at J, with 8 bases between. The CDR3 runs 15 residues. CDR1 MNHEY and CDR2 SVGAGI come from the germline V gene. CDR3 in DNA: TGTGCCAGCAGTTACTCGGGGGTCCTGAACACTGAAGCTTTCTTT. Translating gives CASSYSGVLNTEAFF.

The chain links TRBV25-1 to TRBJ1-3, with D uncertain. Deletions cut 1 base from V and 2 bases from J, with 9 bases between. The CDR3 has 15 residues. The germline gives CDR1 MGHDK, CDR2 SYGVNS. DNA for the CDR3: TGTGCCAGCAGTGAATTAATGGGTCCTGGAAACACCATATATTTT. It codes for CASSELMGPGNTIYF. The complete variable domain, with remaining parts taken from reference TRBV25-1 and TRBJ1-3, reads EADIYQTPRYLVIGTGKKITLECSQTMGHDKMYWYQQDPGMELHLIHYSYGVNSTEKGDLSSESTVSRIRTEHFPLTLESARPSHTSQYLCASSELMGPGNTIYFGEGSWLTVV.

The CDR3 bases are TGTGCCAGCAGCTTGGTTCAGGGAAGGACTGAAGCTTTCTTT. Translated, it gives CASSLVQGRTEAFF. The rearrangement joins TRBV5-4 to TRBJ1-1; D is possibly TRBD1 (5 bases). Germline V gene lookup returns CDR1 SGHNT and CDR2 YYREEE (reference sequence). With 0 bases removed from V and 5 bases from J, the gap between germline ends came to 11 bases. This CDR3 has 14 residues.

The chain recombines TRBV7-9 with TRBJ2-4, with a possible D match to TRBD1 (5 bases). The V and J ends lost 0 bases and 5 bases respectively, with 11 bases between them. The CDR3 extends over 15 amino acids. The V gene's germline CDR1 is SEHNR and CDR2 FQNEAQ (reference sequence). The CDR3 DNA reads as TGTGCCAGCAGCTTAGCGCCAGGGATTCAAAACATTCAGTACTTC. The encoded protein is CASSLAPGIQNIQYF.

The CDR3 spells CASSFGQEAFF. CDR3 coding DNA: TGTGCCAGCAGTTTTGGTCAGGAAGCTTTCTTT. V and J are TRBV12-3 or TRBV12-4 and TRBJ1-1; D call uncertain. V lost 3 bases, J lost 8 bases, and 7 bases lay in between. This CDR3 has 11 residues.

CDR3 coding DNA: TGTGCCAGCAGCGCCATGGCACTTAGCAATCAGCCCCAGCATTTT. Translating gives CASSAMALSNQPQHF. V is TRBV7-8 and J is TRBJ1-5; no firm D call. Germline CDR1 reads SGHVS; CDR2 reads FQNEAQ. Trimming stripped 5 bases from V and 0 bases from J, with 11 bases between. The CDR3 is 15 residues long.

This chain links TRBV24-1 with TRBJ2-2, with 8 positions matching TRBD1. The trim removed 4 bases at V and 0 bases at J, leaving 3 bases unmatched. The germline V gene has CDR1 KGHDR and CDR2 SFDVKD. The CDR3 extends over 16 amino acids. The CDR3 spells CATSDKTGANTGELFF. CDR3 DNA sequence: TGTGCCACCAGTGACAAGACAGGGGCGAACACCGGGGAGCTGTTTTTT.

V gene TRBV18 combines with J gene TRBJ1-6; D is undetermined. V was cut by 0 bases and J by 8 bases, with 11 bases left in between. Germline lookup yields CDR1 KGHSH and CDR2 LQKENI. There are 15 residues in the CDR3. This CDR3 is CASSPPGVLDSPLHF. The CDR3, as DNA: TGTGCCAGCTCACCACCTGGGGTACTTGATTCACCCCTCCACTTT.

This rearrangement joins TRBV16 to TRBJ1-1; possibly TRBD1 for D (6 bases). The CDR3 is made up of 16 amino acids. V was clipped by 1 base and J by 2 bases, with 14 bases between them. Per the germline V gene, CDR1 is KGHSY and CDR2 is FQNENV. CDR3 DNA sequence: TGTGCCAGCAGCCAATTTGGAGGAGGGACAAACACTGAAGCTTTCTTT. This codes for CASSQFGGGTNTEAFF.

J is TRBJ2-2 and V is TRBV6-2 or TRBV6-3; no definite D call. Trimming removed 5 bases from V and 3 bases from J, with 1 base in between. There are 11 residues in the CDR3. Per germline, CDR1 MNHEY and CDR2 SVGEGT. CDR3 residues: CASSDTGELFF. The CDR3 DNA is TGTGCCAGCAGTGACACCGGGGAGCTGTTTTTT.

The chain combines TRBV3-1 (or the pseudogene TRBV3-2) with TRBJ2-1; 11 bases match TRBD2. The trim removed 1 base at V and 7 bases at J, leaving 6 bases unmatched. There are 16 residues in the CDR3. Per germline, CDR1 LGHDT and CDR2 YNNKEL (reference sequence). CDR3 loop: CASSQGGSGGGNEQFF. CDR3 nucleotide sequence: TGTGCCAGCAGCCAAGGAGGTAGCGGGGGGGGAAATGAGCAGTTCTTC.

The chain uses TRBV30 and TRBJ2-5, with 11 bases fitting TRBD1. V dropped 0 bases and J dropped 1; count of bases not matched to a gene: 10. Germline V gene data show CDR1 as GTSNPN and CDR2 as SVGIG (reference sequence). The CDR3 has 18 amino acids. CDR3 region: CAWSVRTGGGWVQETQYF. The CDR3 DNA follows: TGTGCCTGGAGTGTTAGGACAGGGGGCGGATGGGTCCAAGAGACCCAGTACTTC.

The chain carries TRBV29-1 and TRBJ1-1, with D perhaps matching TRBD1 (5 bases). Trimming removed 7 bases at V and 2 bases at J, with 11 bases between. The CDR3 covers 12 residues. The germline V gene has CDR1 SQVTM and CDR2 ANQGSEA. This chain's CDR3 is CSGGEGNTEAFF. The CDR3 bases are TGCAGCGGGGGGGAAGGAAACACTGAAGCTTTCTTT.

V and J are TRBV6-1 and TRBJ1-3; D unresolved. The CDR3 is 14 amino acids. Germline V gene sequence: CDR1 MNHNS, CDR2 SASEGT. V was cut by 2 bases and J by 4 bases, with 9 bases left in between. Written as DNA, the CDR3 is TGTGCCAGCAGTGAATGGATAACCGGAAACACCATATATTTT. Its translation is CASSEWITGNTIYF.

The rearrangement uses TRBV5-5 and TRBJ1-1; no reliable D call. With 2 bases removed from V and 5 bases from J, the gap between germline ends came to 19 bases. This CDR3 comprises 16 residues. Germline V CDR1 and CDR2: SGHKS, YYEKEE (reference sequence). DNA of the CDR3: TGTGCCAGCAGCTTTTCCATTAGGGCCTTGGGGACTGAAGCTTTCTTT. Protein sequence: CASSFSIRALGTEAFF.

The rearrangement joins TRBV10-3 to TRBJ2-1; D call uncertain. This CDR3 contains 14 residues. The ends were cut back, 4 bases at V and 5 bases at J, with 12 bases in the middle. Per germline, CDR1 ENHRY and CDR2 SYGVKD. The CDR3, as DNA: TGTGCCATCAGTGGGGGAACTATGAACAATGAGCAGTTCTTC. Translated: CAISGGTMNNEQFF.

This clone occurred once. This chain connects TRBV7-2 to TRBJ1-4, with 7 bases aligning to TRBD1. This CDR3 comprises 15 residues. The germline CDR1 and CDR2 sequences are SGHTA and FQGNSA. V was clipped by 4 bases and J by 7 bases; unmatched bases: 9. The DNA of the CDR3 is TGTGCCAGCAGCTCCCGACAGGGAGAAGGTGAAAAACTGTTTTTT. Its protein is CASSSRQGEGEKLFF.

The chain joins TRBV6-1 to TRBJ1-2; D gene ambiguous. Looked up from germline, CDR1 is MNHNS and CDR2 is SASEGT. The CDR3 totals 16 residues. V dropped 1 base and J dropped 8 bases, with 20 bases sitting between them. CDR3 in DNA: TGTGCCAGCAGTGAAGACCCAGGAATCCTACGTCCCGGCTACACCTTC. This encodes CASSEDPGILRPGYTF.

This clone was seen more than once but under ten times. The V gene is TRBV7-9, the J gene TRBJ1-6; 8 bases are shared with TRBD1. J was trimmed by 9 bases and V by 5 bases; bases with no gene match: 3. This CDR3 spans 13 amino acids. Germline V gene data show CDR1 as SEHNR and CDR2 as FQNEAQ (reference sequence). CDR3 protein: CASSQGAGSPLHF. The CDR3, as DNA: TGTGCCAGCAGCCAGGGGGCCGGTTCACCCCTCCACTTT.

This sequence joins TRBV7-9 and TRBJ2-3; 11 bases align to TRBD2. This CDR3 is built from 18 residues. After removal of 4 bases from V and 3 bases from J, the junction contained 12 bases not matched to a gene. Looked up from germline, CDR1 is SEHNR and CDR2 is FQNEAQ (reference sequence). In nucleotides, the CDR3 is TGTGCCAGCAGCTCCCTAACCCTAGCGGGAGGACGAACAGATACGCAGTATTTT. This gives the protein CASSSLTLAGGRTDTQYF.

This rearrangement joins TRBV5-1 to TRBJ1-1; D gene uncertain. Germline V gene lookup returns CDR1 SGHRS and CDR2 YFSETQ. Trimming cost V 0 bases and J 0 bases, with 6 bases left between them. This CDR3 has 14 residues. This CDR3 reads CASSLVAVNTEAFF. CDR3 in DNA: TGCGCCAGCAGCTTGGTGGCAGTGAACACTGAAGCTTTCTTT.